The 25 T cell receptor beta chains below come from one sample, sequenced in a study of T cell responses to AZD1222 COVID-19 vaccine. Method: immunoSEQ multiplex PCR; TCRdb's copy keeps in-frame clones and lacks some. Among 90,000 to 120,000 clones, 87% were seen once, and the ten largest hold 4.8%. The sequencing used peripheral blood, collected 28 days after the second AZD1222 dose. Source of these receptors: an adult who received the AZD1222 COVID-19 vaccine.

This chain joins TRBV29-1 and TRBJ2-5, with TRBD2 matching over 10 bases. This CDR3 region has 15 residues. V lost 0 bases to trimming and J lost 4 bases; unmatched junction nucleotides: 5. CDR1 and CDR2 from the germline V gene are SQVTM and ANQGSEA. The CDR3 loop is CSVEDRAGGRETQYF. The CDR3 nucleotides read TGCAGCGTTGAAGATCGAGCGGGGGGGAGAGAGACCCAGTACTTC.

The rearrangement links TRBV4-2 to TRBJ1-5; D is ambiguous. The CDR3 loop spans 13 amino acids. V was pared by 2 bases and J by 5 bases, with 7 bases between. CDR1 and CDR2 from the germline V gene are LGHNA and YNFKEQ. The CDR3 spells CASSQTLDQPQHF. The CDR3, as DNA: TGTGCCAGCAGCCAAACCTTAGATCAGCCCCAGCATTTT.

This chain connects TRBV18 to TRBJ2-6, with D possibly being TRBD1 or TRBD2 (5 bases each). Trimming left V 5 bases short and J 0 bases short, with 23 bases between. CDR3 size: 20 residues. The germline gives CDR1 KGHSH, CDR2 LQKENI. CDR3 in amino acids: CASSSRVGTDVFSGANVLTF. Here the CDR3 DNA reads TGTGCCAGCTCATCTAGGGTGGGGACGGACGTCTTCTCTGGGGCCAACGTCCTGACTTTC.

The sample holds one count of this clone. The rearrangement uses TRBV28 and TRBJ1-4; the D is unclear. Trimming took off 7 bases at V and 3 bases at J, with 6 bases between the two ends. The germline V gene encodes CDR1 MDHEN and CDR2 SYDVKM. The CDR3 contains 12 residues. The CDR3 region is CASKAPNEKLFF. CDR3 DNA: TGTGCCAGCAAAGCTCCTAATGAAAAACTGTTTTTT.

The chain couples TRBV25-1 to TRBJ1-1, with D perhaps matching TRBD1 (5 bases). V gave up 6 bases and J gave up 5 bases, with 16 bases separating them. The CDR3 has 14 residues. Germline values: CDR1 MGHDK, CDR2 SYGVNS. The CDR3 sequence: CASSFDVGGTEAFF. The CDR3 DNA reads TGTGCCAGCAGCTTCGATGTGGGGGGGACTGAAGCTTTCTTT. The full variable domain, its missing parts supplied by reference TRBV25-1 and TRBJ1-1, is EADIYQTPRYLVIGTGKKITLECSQTMGHDKMYWYQQDPGMELHLIHYSYGVNSTEKGDLSSESTVSRIRTEHFPLTLESARPSHTSQYLCASSFDVGGTEAFFGQGTRLTVV.

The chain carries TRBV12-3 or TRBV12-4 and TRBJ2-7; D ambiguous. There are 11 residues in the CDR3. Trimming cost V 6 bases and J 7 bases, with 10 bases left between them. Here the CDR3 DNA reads TGTGCCAGCAGCTCGGATCAGGAGCAGTACTTC. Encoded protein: CASSSDQEQYF.

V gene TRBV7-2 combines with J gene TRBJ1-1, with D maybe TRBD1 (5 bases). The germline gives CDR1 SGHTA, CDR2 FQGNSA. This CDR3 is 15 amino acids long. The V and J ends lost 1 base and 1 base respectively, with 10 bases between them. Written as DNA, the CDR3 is TGTGCCAGCAGCTTAGTTTGGGGGACGAACACTGAAGCTTTCTTT. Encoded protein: CASSLVWGTNTEAFF.

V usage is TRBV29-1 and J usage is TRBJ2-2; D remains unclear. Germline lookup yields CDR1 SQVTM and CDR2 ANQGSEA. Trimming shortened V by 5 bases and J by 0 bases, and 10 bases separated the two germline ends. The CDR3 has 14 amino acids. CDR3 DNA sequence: TGCAGCGTTAAGGTGAATTCGAACACCGGGGAGCTGTTTTTT. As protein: CSVKVNSNTGELFF.

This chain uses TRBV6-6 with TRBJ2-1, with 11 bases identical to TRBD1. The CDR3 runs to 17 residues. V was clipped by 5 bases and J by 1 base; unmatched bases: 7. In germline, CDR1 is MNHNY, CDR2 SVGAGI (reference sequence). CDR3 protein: CASSQRTGGLSYNEQFF. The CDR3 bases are TGTGCCAGCAGTCAACGGACAGGGGGCCTATCCTACAATGAGCAGTTCTTC.

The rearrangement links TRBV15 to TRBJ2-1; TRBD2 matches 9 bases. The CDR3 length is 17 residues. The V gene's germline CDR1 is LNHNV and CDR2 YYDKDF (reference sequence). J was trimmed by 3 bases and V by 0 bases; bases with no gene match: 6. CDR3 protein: CATSRDPAGGFYNEQFF. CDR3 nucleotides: TGTGCCACCAGCAGAGACCCAGCGGGGGGATTCTACAATGAGCAGTTCTTC.

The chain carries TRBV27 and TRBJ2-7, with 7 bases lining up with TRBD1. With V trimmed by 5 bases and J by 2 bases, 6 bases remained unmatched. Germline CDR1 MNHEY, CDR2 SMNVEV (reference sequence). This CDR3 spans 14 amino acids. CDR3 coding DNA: TGTGCCAGCAGTGCCCGGACAGGACCCTACGAGCAGTACTTC. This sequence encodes CASSARTGPYEQYF.

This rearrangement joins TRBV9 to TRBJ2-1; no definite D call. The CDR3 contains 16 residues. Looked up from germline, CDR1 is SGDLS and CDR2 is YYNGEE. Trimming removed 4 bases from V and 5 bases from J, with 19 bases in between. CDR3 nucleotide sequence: TGTGCCAGCAGCTCCGGACCTTCGGCTGTGGACAATGAGCAGTTCTTC. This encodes CASSSGPSAVDNEQFF.

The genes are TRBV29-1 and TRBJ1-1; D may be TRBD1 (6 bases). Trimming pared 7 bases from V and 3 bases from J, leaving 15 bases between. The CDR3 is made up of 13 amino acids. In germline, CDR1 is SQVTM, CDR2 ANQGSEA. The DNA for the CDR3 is TGCAGCGGAAGGGGGGGGCTGGACACTGAAGCTTTCTTT. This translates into CSGRGGLDTEAFF.

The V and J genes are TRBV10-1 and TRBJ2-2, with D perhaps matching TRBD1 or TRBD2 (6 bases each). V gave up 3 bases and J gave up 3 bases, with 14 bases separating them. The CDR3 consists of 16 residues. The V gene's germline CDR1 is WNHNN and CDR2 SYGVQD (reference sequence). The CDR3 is CASSDPRGRDTGELFF. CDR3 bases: TGCGCCAGCAGTGACCCACGGGGGCGCGACACCGGGGAGCTGTTTTTT.

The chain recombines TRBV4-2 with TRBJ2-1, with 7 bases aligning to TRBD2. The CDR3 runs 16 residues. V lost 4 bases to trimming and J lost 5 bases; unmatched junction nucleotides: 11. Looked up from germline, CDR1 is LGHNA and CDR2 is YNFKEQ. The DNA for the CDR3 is TGTGCCAGCAGCCCTGGACTAGGGCCCCCCGACAATGAGCAGTTCTTC. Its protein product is CASSPGLGPPDNEQFF.

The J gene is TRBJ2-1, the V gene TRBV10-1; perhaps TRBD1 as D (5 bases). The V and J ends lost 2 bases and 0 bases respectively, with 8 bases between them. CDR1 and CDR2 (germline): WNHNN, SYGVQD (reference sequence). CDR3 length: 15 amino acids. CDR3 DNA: TGCGCCAGCAGTGAGCAGGGTGGCTCCTACAATGAGCAGTTCTTC. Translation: CASSEQGGSYNEQFF.

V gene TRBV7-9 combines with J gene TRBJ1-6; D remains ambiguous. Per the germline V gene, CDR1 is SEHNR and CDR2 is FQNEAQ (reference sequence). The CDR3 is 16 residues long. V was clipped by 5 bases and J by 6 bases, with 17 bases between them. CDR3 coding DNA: TGTGCCAGCAGCGCCCGACCTCCGGGGAGTAATTCACCCCTCCACTTT. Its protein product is CASSARPPGSNSPLHF.

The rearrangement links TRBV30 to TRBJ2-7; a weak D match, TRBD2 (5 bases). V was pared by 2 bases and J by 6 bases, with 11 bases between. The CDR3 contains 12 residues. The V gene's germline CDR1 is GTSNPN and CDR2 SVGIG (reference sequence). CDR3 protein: CAWSRTRTEQYF. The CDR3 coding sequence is TGTGCCTGGAGTCGTACTAGGACCGAGCAGTACTTC.

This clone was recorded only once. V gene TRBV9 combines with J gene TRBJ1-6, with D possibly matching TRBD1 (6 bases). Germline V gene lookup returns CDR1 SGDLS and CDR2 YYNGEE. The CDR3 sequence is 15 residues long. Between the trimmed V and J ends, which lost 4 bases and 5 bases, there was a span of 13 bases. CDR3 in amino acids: CASSLLGTNNSPLHF. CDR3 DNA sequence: TGTGCCAGCAGCCTTCTTGGGACAAATAATTCACCCCTCCACTTT.

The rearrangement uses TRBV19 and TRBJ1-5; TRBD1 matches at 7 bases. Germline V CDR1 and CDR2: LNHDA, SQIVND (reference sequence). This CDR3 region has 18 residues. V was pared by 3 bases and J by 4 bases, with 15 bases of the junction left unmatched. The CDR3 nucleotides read TGTGCCAGTAGTATGGGTAAGAGAGGGGGCAGTGGTAATCAGCCCCAGCATTTT. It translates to CASSMGKRGGSGNQPQHF.

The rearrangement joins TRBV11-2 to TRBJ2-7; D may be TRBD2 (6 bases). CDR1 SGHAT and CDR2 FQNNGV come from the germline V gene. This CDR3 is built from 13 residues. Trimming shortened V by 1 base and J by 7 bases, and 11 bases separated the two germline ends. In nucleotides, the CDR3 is TGTGCCAGCAGCTTAGGTCCAGGAGGGGAGCAGTACTTC. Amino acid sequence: CASSLGPGGEQYF.

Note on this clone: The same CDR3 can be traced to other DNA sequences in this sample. The CDR3 DNA follows: TGTGCCAGCAGCGTAGGGGGAAATAATTCACCCCTCCACTTT. It specifies CASSVGGNNSPLHF. This chain connects TRBV9 to TRBJ1-6; D call uncertain. CDR1 and CDR2 (germline): SGDLS, YYNGEE. V shed 0 bases and J shed 5 bases, with 6 bases lying between them. This CDR3 has 14 residues.

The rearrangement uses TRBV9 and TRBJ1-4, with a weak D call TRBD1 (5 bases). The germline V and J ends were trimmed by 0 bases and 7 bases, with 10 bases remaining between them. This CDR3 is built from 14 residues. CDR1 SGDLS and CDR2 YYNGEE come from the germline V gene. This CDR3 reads CASSVDVGTEKLFF. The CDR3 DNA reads TGTGCCAGCAGCGTAGATGTGGGGACTGAAAAACTGTTTTTT.

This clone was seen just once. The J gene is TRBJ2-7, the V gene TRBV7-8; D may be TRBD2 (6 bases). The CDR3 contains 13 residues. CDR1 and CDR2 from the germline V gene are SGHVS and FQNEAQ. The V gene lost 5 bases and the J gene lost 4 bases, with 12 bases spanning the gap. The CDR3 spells CASSPRGSYEQYF. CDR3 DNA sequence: TGTGCCAGCAGCCCTCGGGGGTCATACGAGCAGTACTTC.

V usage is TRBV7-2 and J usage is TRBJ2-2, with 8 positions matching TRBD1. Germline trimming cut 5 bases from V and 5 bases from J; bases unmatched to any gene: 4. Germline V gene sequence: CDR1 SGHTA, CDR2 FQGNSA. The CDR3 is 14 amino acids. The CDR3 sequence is CASSPWTGTGELFF. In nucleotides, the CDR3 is TGTGCCAGCAGCCCATGGACAGGGACCGGGGAGCTGTTTTTT. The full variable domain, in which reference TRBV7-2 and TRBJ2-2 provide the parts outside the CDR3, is GAGVSQSPSNKVTEKGKDVELRCDPISGHTALYWYRQSLGQGLEFLIYFQGNSAPDKSGLPSDRFSAERTGGSVSTLTIQRTQQEDSAVYLCASSPWTGTGELFFGEGSRLTVL.